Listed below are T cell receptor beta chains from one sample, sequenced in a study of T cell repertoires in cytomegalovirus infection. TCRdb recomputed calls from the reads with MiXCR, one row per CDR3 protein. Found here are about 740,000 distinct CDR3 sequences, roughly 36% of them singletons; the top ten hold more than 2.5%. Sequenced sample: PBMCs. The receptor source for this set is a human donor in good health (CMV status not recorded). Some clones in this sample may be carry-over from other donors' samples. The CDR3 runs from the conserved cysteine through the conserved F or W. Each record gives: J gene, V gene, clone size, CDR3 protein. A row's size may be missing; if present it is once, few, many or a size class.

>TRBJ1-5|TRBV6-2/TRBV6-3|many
CASNPGSQPQHF
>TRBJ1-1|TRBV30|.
CAWSVRGSTTFEAFF
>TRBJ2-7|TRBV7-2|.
CASSYSGRAVDEQYF
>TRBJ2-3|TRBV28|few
CASSLPQGRNTDTQYF
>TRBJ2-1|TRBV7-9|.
CASSLSGASNEQFF
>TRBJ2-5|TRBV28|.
CASSLPTGWGETQYF
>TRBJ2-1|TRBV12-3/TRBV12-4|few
CASSWGAPGQFF
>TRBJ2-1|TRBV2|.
CASSAGQGGYNEQFF
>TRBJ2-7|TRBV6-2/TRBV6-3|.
CASSSGGERKNYEQYF
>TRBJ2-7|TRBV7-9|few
CASSFTRQGSYEQYF
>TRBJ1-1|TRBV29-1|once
CSVAQGRTEAFF
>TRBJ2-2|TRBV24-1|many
CATSDSYTDSTGELFF